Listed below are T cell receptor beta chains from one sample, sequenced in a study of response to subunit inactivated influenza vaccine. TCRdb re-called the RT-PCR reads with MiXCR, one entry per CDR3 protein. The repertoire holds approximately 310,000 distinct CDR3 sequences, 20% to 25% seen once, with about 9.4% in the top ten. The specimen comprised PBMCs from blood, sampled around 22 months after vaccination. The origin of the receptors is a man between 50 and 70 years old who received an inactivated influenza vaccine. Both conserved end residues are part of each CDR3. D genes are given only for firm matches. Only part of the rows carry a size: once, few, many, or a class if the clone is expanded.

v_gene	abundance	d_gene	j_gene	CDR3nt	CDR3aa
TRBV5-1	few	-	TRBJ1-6	TGCGCCAGCAGCTTAACCGGCCGGCAAGAGTCACCCCTCCACTTT	CASSLTGRQESPLHF
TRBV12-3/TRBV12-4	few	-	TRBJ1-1	TGTGCCAGCAGTTTGACTACATGGGGCACTGAAGCTTTCTTT	CASSLTTWGTEAFF
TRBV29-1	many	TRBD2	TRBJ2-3	TGCAGCGTTGAGATGGGAGGGTATGAAGATACGCAGTATTTT	CSVEMGGYEDTQYF
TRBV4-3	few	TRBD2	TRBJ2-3	TGCGCCAGCAGCCAAAGTTATGGCGGGAGGGCCGACGATACGCAGTATTTT	CASSQSYGGRADDTQYF
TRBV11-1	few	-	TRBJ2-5	TGTGCCAGCAGCGTGACTCCGGGACAAGAGACCCAGTACTTC	CASSVTPGQETQYF
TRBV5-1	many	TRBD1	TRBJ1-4	TGCGCCAGCAGCTTGCTTGCTGGGACAGGGGTTGGAAAACTGTTTTTT	CASSLLAGTGVGKLFF
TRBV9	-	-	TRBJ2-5	TGTGCCAGCAGCGTAGGCGGCCGATCAAAGGGAGAGACCCAGTACTTC	CASSVGGRSKGETQYF
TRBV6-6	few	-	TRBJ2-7	TGTGCCAGCCGGACCGGCAGCTCCTACGAGCAGTACTTC	CASRTGSSYEQYF
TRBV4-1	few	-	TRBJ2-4	TGCGCCAGCAGCCAAGAAAGTCAACCGGAGGCAGACATTCAGTACTTC	CASSQESQPEADIQYF
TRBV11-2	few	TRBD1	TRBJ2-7	TGTGCCAGCAGCTTAGTTTGGGACAGCTCCTACGAGCAGTACTTC	CASSLVWDSSYEQYF
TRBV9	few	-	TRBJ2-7	TGTGCCAGCAGCGAGAGAATAGGGGTACTCCACGAGCAGTACTTC	CASSERIGVLHEQYF
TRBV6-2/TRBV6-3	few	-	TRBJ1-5	TGTGCCAGCAGAAGGGCACGGAGCAATCAGCCCCAGCATTTT	CASRRARSNQPQHF
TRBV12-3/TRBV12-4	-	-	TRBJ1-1	TGTGCCAGCAGTTTCCGGGGGGGGGTTATTATGAACACTGAAGCTTTCTTT	CASSFRGGVIMNTEAFF
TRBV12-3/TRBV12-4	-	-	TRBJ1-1	TGTGCCAGCAGTTTTCGTCTAGACACTGAAGCTTTCTTT	CASSFRLDTEAFF
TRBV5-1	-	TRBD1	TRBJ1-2	TGCGCCAGCAACCCGACAGGGGGCAAAAACTATGGCTACACCTTC	CASNPTGGKNYGYTF
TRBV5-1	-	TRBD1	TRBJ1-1	TGCGCCAGCAGCCACGCTGGACAGGGGACGAACACTGAAGCTTTCTTT	CASSHAGQGTNTEAFF
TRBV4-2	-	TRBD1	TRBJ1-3	TGTGCCAGCAGCCAAGGTCCGGACAGGGCGGGAAACACCATATATTTT	CASSQGPDRAGNTIYF
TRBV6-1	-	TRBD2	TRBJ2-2	TGTGCCAGCAGAATAGCGGGATTGAACACCGGGGAGCTGTTTTTT	CASRIAGLNTGELFF
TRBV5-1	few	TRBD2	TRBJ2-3	TGCGCCAGCAGCTTCCCTAGACTAGCGGGAGCCTCAGATACGCAGTATTTT	CASSFPRLAGASDTQYF
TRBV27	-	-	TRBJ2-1	TGTGCCAGCAGTCCCTCCGGGAGCGACCTGTTCTTC	CASSPSGSDLFF
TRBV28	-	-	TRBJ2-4	TGTGCCAGCAGTTTATCCCCCGGGTCGCAGGTCATTCAGTACTTC	CASSLSPGSQVIQYF
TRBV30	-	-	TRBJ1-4	TGTGCCTGGAGTGTACGGGGCCATTCCGGGGAAAAACTGTTTTTT	CAWSVRGHSGEKLFF
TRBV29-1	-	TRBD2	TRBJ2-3	TGCAGCGTGGGATCGATAGCGGGACGAACAGATACGCAGTATTTT	CSVGSIAGRTDTQYF
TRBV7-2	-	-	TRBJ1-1	TGTGCCAGCAGCTTAGGGCTTTGGGACACTGAAGCTTTCTTT	CASSLGLWDTEAFF
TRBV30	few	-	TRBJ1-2	TGTGCCTGGAGTTTTAAGGCAGATGATGGCTACACCTTC	CAWSFKADDGYTF
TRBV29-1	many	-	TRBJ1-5	TGCAGCGTTTCCCTGAATACTGGGGGAACCCAGCATTTT	CSVSLNTGGTQHF
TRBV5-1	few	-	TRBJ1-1	TGCGCCAGCAGCCCATTCGGTCGACCTGAAGCTTTCTTT	CASSPFGRPEAFF
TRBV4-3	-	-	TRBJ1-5	TGCGCCAGCAGCCTCGGGAGTGATAGCAATCAGCCCCAGCATTTT	CASSLGSDSNQPQHF
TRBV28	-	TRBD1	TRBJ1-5	TGTGCCAGCAGATCCGGGACAGGGTATCGGCCCCAGCATTTT	CASRSGTGYRPQHF
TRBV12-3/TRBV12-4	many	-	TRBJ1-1	TGTGCCAGCAGTTTAGAGGGCACATTCACTGAAGCTTTCTTT	CASSLEGTFTEAFF
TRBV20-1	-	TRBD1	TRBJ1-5	TGCAGTGCTACCCGGACAGGGGGTACCAATCAGCCCCAGCATTTT	CSATRTGGTNQPQHF
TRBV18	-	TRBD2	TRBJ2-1	TGTGCCAGCTCACCCACTAGCGGGCCCTACAATGAGCAGTTCTTC	CASSPTSGPYNEQFF
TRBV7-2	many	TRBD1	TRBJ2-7	TGTGCCAGCAGCCTGCGGGACAGGCCCGAGCAGTACTTC	CASSLRDRPEQYF
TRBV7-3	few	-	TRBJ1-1	TGTGCCAGCAGCCCTTCAGCGAACACTGAAGCTTTCTTT	CASSPSANTEAFF
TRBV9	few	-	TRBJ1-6	TGTGCCAGCAGCGTGGGACCCTATAATTCAGCCCTCCACTTT	CASSVGPYNSALHF
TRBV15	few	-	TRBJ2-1	TGTGCCACCAGCAGAGCCTCTCACAATGAGCAGTTCTTC	CATSRASHNEQFF
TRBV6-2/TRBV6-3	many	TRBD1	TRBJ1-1	TGTGCCAGCAGTTACTTTAAGGGGGCGTTGGGCACTGAAGCTTTCTTT	CASSYFKGALGTEAFF
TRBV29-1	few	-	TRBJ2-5	TGCAGCGGTGACAGGCAAGGGCAAGAGACCCAGTACTTC	CSGDRQGQETQYF
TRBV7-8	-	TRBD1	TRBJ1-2	TGTGCCAGCAGCCCCCGATGGGACAGGGGTGACTATGGCTACACCTTC	CASSPRWDRGDYGYTF
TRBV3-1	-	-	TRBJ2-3	TGTGCCAGCAGCCAACCGGGAGCTAGCACAGATACGCAGTATTTT	CASSQPGASTDTQYF
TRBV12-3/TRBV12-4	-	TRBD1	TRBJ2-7	TGTGCCAGCAGTAGGACAGGGTTCCCCTACGAGCAGTACTTC	CASSRTGFPYEQYF
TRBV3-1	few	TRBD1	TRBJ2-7	TGTGCCAGCAGCCAAACCCTCCGACAGGGGTACGAGCAGTACTTC	CASSQTLRQGYEQYF
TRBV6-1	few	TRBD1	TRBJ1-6	TGTGCCAGCAGGACCGGGACAGACTATAATTCACCCCTCCACTTT	CASRTGTDYNSPLHF
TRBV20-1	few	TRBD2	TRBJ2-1	TGCAGTGCTGGGCTAGCGGGAAAGCATGAGCAGTTCTTC	CSAGLAGKHEQFF
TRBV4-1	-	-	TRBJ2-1	TGCGCCAGCAGCCAAGATCTGGGTGACAGTGAGCAGTTCTTC	CASSQDLGDSEQFF